Described below is a single TCR beta chain sequence and its context. Its antigen is undetermined. These data are taken from a study of OX40 agonist ivuxolimab in advanced cancers. General study results and limits: CD4+ and CD8+ T cells in blood underwent clonal expansion by week 6 at 0.1 to 3.0 mg/kg.

CDR1 and CDR2 from the germline V gene are SGHVS and FNYEAQ. Losses at the gene ends were 4 bases for V and 7 bases for J; bases not matched to a gene: 18. CDR3 size: 19 residues. Method: immunoSEQ multiplex PCR; TCRdb's copy keeps in-frame clones and lacks some. This table has approximately 50,000 clones, roughly four fifths appearing once. The receptor's source is an adult with an advanced solid tumor such as melanoma, head and neck, liver or kidney cancer. The genes are TRBV7-6 and TRBJ1-4, with 10 bases identical to TRBD1. The sample in question was CD4+ or CD8+ T cells sorted from blood, obtained in a trial of the OX40 agonist ivuxolimab. The CDR3 sequence: CASSWTPPGQGSGSEKLFF. Here the CDR3 DNA reads TGTGCCAGCAGCTGGACCCCACCGGGACAGGGGTCAGGTAGTGAAAAACTGTTTTTT.